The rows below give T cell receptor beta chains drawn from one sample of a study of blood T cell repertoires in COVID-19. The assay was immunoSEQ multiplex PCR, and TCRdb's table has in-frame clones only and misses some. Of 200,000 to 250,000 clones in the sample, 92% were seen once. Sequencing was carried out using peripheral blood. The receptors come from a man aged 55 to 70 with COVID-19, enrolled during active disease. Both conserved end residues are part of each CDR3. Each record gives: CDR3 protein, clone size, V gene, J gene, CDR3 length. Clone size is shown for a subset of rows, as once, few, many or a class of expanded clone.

CDR3 protein: CASSLQVGTEAFF
clone size: .
V gene: TRBV11-3
J gene: TRBJ1-1
CDR3 length: 13

CDR3 protein: CASSSTGANTGELFF
clone size: .
V gene: TRBV6-6
J gene: TRBJ2-2
CDR3 length: 15

CDR3 protein: CASSTGTGTYGYTF
clone size: once
V gene: TRBV2
J gene: TRBJ1-2
CDR3 length: 14

CDR3 protein: CASSQSGQGVQPQHF
clone size: .
V gene: TRBV4-1
J gene: TRBJ1-5
CDR3 length: 15

CDR3 protein: CASSFELPTYEQYF
clone size: once
V gene: TRBV7-9
J gene: TRBJ2-7
CDR3 length: 14

CDR3 protein: CASSFRRGRKQPQHF
clone size: .
V gene: TRBV27
J gene: TRBJ1-5
CDR3 length: 15

CDR3 protein: CAWSVIADTEAFF
clone size: .
V gene: TRBV30
J gene: TRBJ1-1
CDR3 length: 13

CDR3 protein: CASSLMTSGYEQYF
clone size: .
V gene: TRBV5-1
J gene: TRBJ2-7
CDR3 length: 14

CDR3 protein: CASSLNRQDTEAFF
clone size: once
V gene: TRBV5-4
J gene: TRBJ1-1
CDR3 length: 14

CDR3 protein: CASSEADSFFYEQYF
clone size: .
V gene: TRBV6-1
J gene: TRBJ2-7
CDR3 length: 15

CDR3 protein: CASSLSEGRRGVFYEQYF
clone size: .
V gene: TRBV7-2
J gene: TRBJ2-7
CDR3 length: 18

CDR3 protein: CASSPGVADTQYF
clone size: .
V gene: TRBV11-2
J gene: TRBJ2-3
CDR3 length: 13

CDR3 protein: CASRLAGYAVYGYTF
clone size: .
V gene: TRBV7-2
J gene: TRBJ1-2
CDR3 length: 15

CDR3 protein: CASSLQSGVGNTIYF
clone size: .
V gene: TRBV5-4
J gene: TRBJ1-3
CDR3 length: 15

CDR3 protein: CASSQGLQGADEQYF
clone size: .
V gene: TRBV3-1/TRBV3-2
J gene: TRBJ2-7
CDR3 length: 15

CDR3 protein: CASSEEDTGGNTIYF
clone size: .
V gene: TRBV2
J gene: TRBJ1-3
CDR3 length: 15